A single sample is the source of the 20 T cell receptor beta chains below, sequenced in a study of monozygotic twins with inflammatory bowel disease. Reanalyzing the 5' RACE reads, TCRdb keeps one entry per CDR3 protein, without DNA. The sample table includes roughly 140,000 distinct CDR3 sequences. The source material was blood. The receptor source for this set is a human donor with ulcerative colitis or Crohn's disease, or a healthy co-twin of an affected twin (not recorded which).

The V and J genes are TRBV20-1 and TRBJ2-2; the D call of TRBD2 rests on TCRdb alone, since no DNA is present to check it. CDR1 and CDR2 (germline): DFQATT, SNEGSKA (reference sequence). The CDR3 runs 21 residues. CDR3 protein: CSAPYSLAGGPSSRVAGELFF.

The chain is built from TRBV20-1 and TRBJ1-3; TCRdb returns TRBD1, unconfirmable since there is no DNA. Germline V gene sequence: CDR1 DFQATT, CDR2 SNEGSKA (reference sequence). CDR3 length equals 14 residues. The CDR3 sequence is CSASIPGTPNTIYF.

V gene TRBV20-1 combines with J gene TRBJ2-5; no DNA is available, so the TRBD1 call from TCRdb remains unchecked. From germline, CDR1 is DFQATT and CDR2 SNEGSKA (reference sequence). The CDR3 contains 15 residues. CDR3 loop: CSAQDLHLGGETQYF.

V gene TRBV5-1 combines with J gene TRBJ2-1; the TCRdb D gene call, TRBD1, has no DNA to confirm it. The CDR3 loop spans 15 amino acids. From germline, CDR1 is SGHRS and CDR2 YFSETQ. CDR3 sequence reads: CASSLAGGAADEQFF.

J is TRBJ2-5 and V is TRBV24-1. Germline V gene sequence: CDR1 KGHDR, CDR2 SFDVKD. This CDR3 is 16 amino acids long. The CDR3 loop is CATSDFGIRGQETQYF.

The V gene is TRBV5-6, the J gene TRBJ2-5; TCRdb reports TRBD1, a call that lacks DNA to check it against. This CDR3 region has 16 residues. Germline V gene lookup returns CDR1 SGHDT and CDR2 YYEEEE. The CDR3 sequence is CASSPTSDYQGETQYF.

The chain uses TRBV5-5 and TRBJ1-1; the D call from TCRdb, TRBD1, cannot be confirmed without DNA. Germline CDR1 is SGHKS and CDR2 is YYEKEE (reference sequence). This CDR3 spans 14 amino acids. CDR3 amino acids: CASSWVTGDTEAFF.

CDR3: CASSLGGPISTDTQYF. This chain joins TRBV7-2 and TRBJ2-3. The CDR3 length is 16 residues. In germline, CDR1 is SGHTA, CDR2 FQGNSA.

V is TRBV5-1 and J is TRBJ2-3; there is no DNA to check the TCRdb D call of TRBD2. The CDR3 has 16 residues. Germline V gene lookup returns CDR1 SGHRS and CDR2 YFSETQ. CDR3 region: CASSPSLAGNTDTQYF.

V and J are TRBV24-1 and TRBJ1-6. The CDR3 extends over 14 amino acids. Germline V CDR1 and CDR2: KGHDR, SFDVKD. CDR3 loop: CATSDAYYNSPLHF.

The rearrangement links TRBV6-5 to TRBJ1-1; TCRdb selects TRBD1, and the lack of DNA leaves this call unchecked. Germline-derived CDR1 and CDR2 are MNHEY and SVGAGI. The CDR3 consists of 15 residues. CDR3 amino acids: CASSSQGVRGTEAFF.

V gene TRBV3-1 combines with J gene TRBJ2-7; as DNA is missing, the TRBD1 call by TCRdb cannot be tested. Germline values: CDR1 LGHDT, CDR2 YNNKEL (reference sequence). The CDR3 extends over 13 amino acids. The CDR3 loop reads CASSQGQGSVQYF.

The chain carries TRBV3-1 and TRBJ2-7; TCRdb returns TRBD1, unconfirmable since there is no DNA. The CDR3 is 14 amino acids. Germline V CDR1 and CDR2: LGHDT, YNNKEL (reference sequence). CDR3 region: CASSQDRGFYEQYF.

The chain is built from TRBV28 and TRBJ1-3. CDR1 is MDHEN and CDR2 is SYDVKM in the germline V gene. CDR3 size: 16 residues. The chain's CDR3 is CASLAPGSDSGNTIYF.

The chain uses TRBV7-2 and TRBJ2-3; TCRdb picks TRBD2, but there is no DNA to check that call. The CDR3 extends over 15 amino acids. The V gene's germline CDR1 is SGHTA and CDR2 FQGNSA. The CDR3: CASSWGLASTDTQYF.

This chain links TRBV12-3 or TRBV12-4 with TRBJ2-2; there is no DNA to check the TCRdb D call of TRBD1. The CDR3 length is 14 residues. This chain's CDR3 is CASRRLDSSGELFF.

CDR3 sequence: CATTAGPNTGELFF. The chain combines TRBV10-3 with TRBJ2-2; TCRdb gives TRBD2 as the D gene, but with no DNA this cannot be confirmed. The CDR3 loop spans 14 amino acids. Looked up from germline, CDR1 is ENHRY and CDR2 is SYGVKD.

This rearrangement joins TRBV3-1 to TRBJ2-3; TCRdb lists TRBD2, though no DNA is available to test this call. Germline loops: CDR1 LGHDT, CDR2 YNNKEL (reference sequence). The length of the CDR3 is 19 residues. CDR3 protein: CASSQGLINSGGARDTQYF.

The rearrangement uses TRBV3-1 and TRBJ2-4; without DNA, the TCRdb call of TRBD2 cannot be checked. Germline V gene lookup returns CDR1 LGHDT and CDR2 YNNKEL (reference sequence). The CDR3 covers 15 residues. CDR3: CASRGGGAAKNIQYF.

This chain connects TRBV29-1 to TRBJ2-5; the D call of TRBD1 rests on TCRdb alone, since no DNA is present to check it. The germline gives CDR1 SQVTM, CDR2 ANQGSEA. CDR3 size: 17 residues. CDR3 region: CSVEDLLKRQGQETQYF.